Below are 20 T cell receptor beta chains sequenced from a single sample in a study of cytotoxic CD8 clonotypes in ibrutinib-treated CLL. Some clones are missing from TCRdb's copy, which holds only in-frame ones; the method was immunoSEQ multiplex PCR. The sample yields 130,000 or so clones, 80% to 90% seen once. This specimen consisted of PBMCs, obtained after 24 months of ibrutinib treatment. Every receptor here comes from a human donor with chronic lymphocytic leukemia.

The chain is built from TRBV19 and TRBJ1-2; a possible D gene is TRBD1 (5 bases). Per the germline V gene, CDR1 is LNHDA and CDR2 is SQIVND (reference sequence). The CDR3 contains 12 residues. CDR3 DNA sequence: TGTGCAGTGGACGGGGGTGGCTATGGCTACACCTTC. It yields the protein CAVDGGGYGYTF.

The CDR3 loop is CASSSNKGSRWVNTEAFF. DNA of the CDR3: TGTGCCAGCAGCTCAAACAAGGGGAGTCGTTGGGTGAACACTGAAGCTTTCTTT. The V gene is TRBV11-1, the J gene TRBJ1-1; possibly TRBD1 for D (5 bases). Trimming removed 4 bases at V and 0 bases at J, with 21 bases between. From germline, CDR1 is SGHAT and CDR2 FQDESV (reference sequence). This CDR3 has 18 amino acids.

The chain couples TRBV6-1 to TRBJ2-1, with 9 bases identical to TRBD2. The germline CDR1 and CDR2 sequences are MNHNS and SASEGT. V shed 7 bases and J 7 bases; nucleotides not matched to a gene: 11. The CDR3 covers 15 residues. The CDR3: CASTRVGLAENEQFF. The CDR3 DNA reads as TGTGCCAGCACCCGAGTGGGACTAGCTGAAAATGAGCAGTTCTTC.

J is TRBJ2-3 and V is TRBV5-1; D perhaps matches TRBD2 (5 bases). Germline CDR1 reads SGHRS; CDR2 reads YFSETQ. The CDR3 spans 16 residues. V was shortened by 0 bases and J by 6 bases, with 17 bases between the two germline ends. This CDR3 reads CASSLAGKNSGDTQYF. The CDR3, as DNA: TGCGCCAGCAGCTTGGCGGGGAAAAACAGCGGCGATACGCAGTATTTT. Complete variable domain (other parts from reference TRBV5-1 and TRBJ2-3): KAGVTQTPRYLIKTRGQQVTLSCSPISGHRSVSWYQQTPGQGLQFLFEYFSETQRNKGNFPGRFSGRQFSNSRSEMNVSTLELGDSALYLCASSLAGKNSGDTQYFGPGTRLTVL.

This clone was counted a single time. The chain joins TRBV5-1 to TRBJ2-1; D is ambiguous. Germline V gene lookup returns CDR1 SGHRS and CDR2 YFSETQ. Between the trimmed V and J ends, which lost 4 bases and 12 bases, there was a span of 17 bases. The CDR3 extends over 13 amino acids. CDR3 protein: CASSPLYSSGQFF. The CDR3 bases are TGCGCCAGCAGCCCCCTCTACTCGTCCGGGCAGTTCTTC.

The chain employs TRBV28 and TRBJ1-1; D might be TRBD1 (5 bases). Between the trimmed V and J ends, which lost 5 bases and 1 base, there was a span of 8 bases. CDR3 length equals 13 residues. Germline CDR1 reads MDHEN; CDR2 reads SYDVKM. The CDR3 DNA follows: TGTGCCAGCAGTAAGGGGCGGAACACTGAAGCTTTCTTT. Amino acid sequence: CASSKGRNTEAFF.

This sequence joins TRBV7-8 and TRBJ1-1; the D gene is possibly TRBD1 (6 bases). CDR1 is SGHVS and CDR2 is FQNEAQ in the germline V gene. Trimming left V 0 bases short and J 4 bases short, with 18 bases between. This CDR3 comprises 17 residues. CDR3 DNA sequence: TGTGCCAGCAGCTTAGCCCGGAGGGGGGACGAGATCACTGAAGCTTTCTTT. Amino acids: CASSLARRGDEITEAFF.

V is TRBV28 and J is TRBJ1-1; 9 bases agree with TRBD1. J gave up 6 bases and V 5 bases, and 4 bases lay outside the gene matches. Germline lookup yields CDR1 MDHEN and CDR2 SYDVKM. There are 13 residues in the CDR3. The CDR3 protein is CASSRQGGSEAFF. The DNA for the CDR3 is TGTGCCAGCAGTCGACAGGGGGGTTCTGAAGCTTTCTTT.

This chain links TRBV19 with TRBJ2-7; TRBD2 matches 10 bases. The CDR3 totals 15 residues. V gave up 3 bases and J gave up 7 bases; unmatched junction bases: 9. Germline V gives CDR1 LNHDA, CDR2 SQIVND (reference sequence). In nucleotides, the CDR3 is TGTGCCAGTAGTATTACCCTAGCGGGAGTCGGGGAGCAGTACTTC. As protein: CASSITLAGVGEQYF.

This clone was found many times. The gene calls are TRBV4-2 and TRBJ2-1; tentatively, D is TRBD2 (6 bases). There are 14 residues in the CDR3. The V gene lost 1 base and the J gene lost 8 bases, with 12 bases spanning the gap. CDR1 and CDR2 (germline): LGHNA, YNFKEQ. The CDR3 region is CASSQVGGVDEQFF. CDR3 DNA: TGTGCCAGCAGCCAAGTCGGGGGAGTGGATGAGCAGTTCTTC.

V and J are TRBV2 and TRBJ2-1, with D possibly called TRBD1 or TRBD2 (6 bases each). V was pared by 0 bases and J by 2 bases, with 11 bases between. Germline loops: CDR1 SNHLY, CDR2 FYNNEI. This CDR3 region has 16 residues. The CDR3 sequence is CASSEAGGLPYNEQFF. The CDR3 DNA follows: TGTGCCAGCAGTGAAGCAGGGGGGTTACCCTACAATGAGCAGTTCTTC.

This sequence joins TRBV4-3 and TRBJ2-1; D might be TRBD2 (5 bases). The CDR3 covers 16 residues. Germline assignment: CDR1 LGHNA and CDR2 YSLEER. Trimming removed 0 bases from V and 5 bases from J, with 14 bases in between. CDR3 in DNA: TGCGCCAGCAGCCAAGATGGACTCGCCCTTAACAATGAGCAGTTCTTC. Encoded protein: CASSQDGLALNNEQFF.

This clone was picked up a small number of times. CDR3 nucleotides: TGCGCCAGCAGCCAAGAACTGAGGACTGAAGCTTTCTTT. It is translated as CASSQELRTEAFF. The V and J genes are TRBV4-3 and TRBJ1-1, with no clear D. CDR1 LGHNA and CDR2 YSLEER come from the germline V gene. CDR3 length equals 13 residues. Deletions cut 0 bases from V and 5 bases from J, with 7 bases between.

The chain recombines TRBV20-1 with TRBJ1-2, with a tentative D call TRBD1 (5 bases). Between the trimmed V and J ends, which lost 7 bases and 4 bases, there was a span of 10 bases. CDR3 length: 11 residues. Germline V lookup: CDR1 DFQATT, CDR2 SNEGSKA (reference sequence). In DNA form, the CDR3 reads TGCAGTGGATACAGGAGCTATGGCTACACCTTC. Amino acids: CSGYRSYGYTF.

A single count supports this clone. This sequence joins TRBV27 and TRBJ2-1; TRBD2 is a possible D gene (5 bases). V shed 7 bases and J shed 2 bases, with 9 bases lying between them. The CDR3 runs to 13 residues. Germline lookup yields CDR1 MNHEY and CDR2 SMNVEV (reference sequence). The CDR3 protein is CASTSGPYNEQFF. In DNA, the CDR3 is TGTGCCAGCACGAGCGGACCCTACAATGAGCAGTTCTTC.

The chain employs TRBV28 and TRBJ2-7; D possibly uses TRBD1 or TRBD2 (5 bases each). The CDR3 extends over 15 amino acids. Per the germline V gene, CDR1 is MDHEN and CDR2 is SYDVKM. Trimming removed 2 bases at V and 7 bases at J, with 18 bases between. CDR3 coding DNA: TGTGCCAGCAGTTTAGCTCGGGCAGGGAGTGGGGAGCAGTACTTC. Translated: CASSLARAGSGEQYF.

This chain links TRBV4-2 with TRBJ1-2, with 8 bases identical to TRBD1. This CDR3 comprises 17 residues. V was clipped by 0 bases and J by 5 bases; unmatched bases: 11. Looked up from germline, CDR1 is LGHNA and CDR2 is YNFKEQ. This chain's CDR3 is CASSQDLYRGSWYGYTF. DNA of the CDR3: TGTGCCAGCAGCCAAGATCTTTACAGGGGGAGTTGGTATGGCTACACCTTC.

The chain combines TRBV7-2 with TRBJ2-7, with TRBD1 as a possible D gene (5 bases). Germline V CDR1 and CDR2: SGHTA, FQGNSA. The CDR3 sequence is 12 residues long. Trimming cost V 3 bases and J 3 bases, with 6 bases left between them. The CDR3, as DNA: TGTGCCAGCAGCTTCCAGGGCTACGAGCAGTACTTC. It specifies CASSFQGYEQYF. The whole variable domain, filled in from reference TRBV7-2 and TRBJ2-7, reads GAGVSQSPSNKVTEKGKDVELRCDPISGHTALYWYRQSLGQGLEFLIYFQGNSAPDKSGLPSDRFSAERTGGSVSTLTIQRTQQEDSAVYLCASSFQGYEQYFGPGTRLTVT.

V gene TRBV2 combines with J gene TRBJ1-1, with D possibly being TRBD1 (6 bases). CDR1 is SNHLY and CDR2 is FYNNEI in the germline V gene. This CDR3 has 13 amino acids. Trimming took 5 bases from V and 7 from J, leaving 14 bases between them. The CDR3 spells CASSLQGGGEAFF. The CDR3, as DNA: TGTGCCAGCAGTCTACAGGGAGGAGGTGAAGCTTTCTTT. Full variable domain (outside the CDR3, taken from reference TRBV2 and TRBJ1-1): EPEVTQTPSHQVTQMGQEVILRCVPISNHLYFYWYRQILGQKVEFLVSFYNNEISEKSEIFDDQFSVERPDGSNFTLKIRSTKLEDSAMYFCASSLQGGGEAFFGQGTRLTVV.

This clone was seen more than once but under ten times. The V call is TRBV10-3, the J call TRBJ2-1, with D perhaps matching TRBD1 or TRBD2 (5 bases each). V lost 8 bases to trimming and J lost 5 bases, with 16 bases between them. From germline, CDR1 is ENHRY and CDR2 SYGVKD. The CDR3 has 14 residues. The CDR3 nucleotides are TGTGCCATCCAAAGTAGAGAGGGACACAATGAGCAGTTCTTC. Residues: CAIQSREGHNEQFF.